A single T cell receptor (beta chain) is shown here with its context. Primed by a sample-barcoded 5' primer and a J-beta primer mix, a second PCR proceeded for roughly 7 to 12 cycles. Every cDNA molecule bore a tag from a template-switch adaptor containing 12 random nucleotides. TCRdb ran MiXCR on the 5' RACE reads and lists one entry per CDR3 protein. Of some 900,000 distinct CDR3 sequences listed, around 49% were seen once; the top ten hold roughly 13%. This sample was included in a study of blood T cells in healthy people across ages. Germline-derived CDR1 and CDR2 are SEHNR and FQNEAQ (reference sequence). Trimming took off 3 bases at V and 4 bases at J, with 18 bases between the two ends. The CDR3 contains 17 residues.

Sequencing was performed on blood. V gene TRBV7-9 combines with J gene TRBJ1-4; no clear D gene. The clonotype originates from a man aged 25 to 40 in good health. The CDR3 sequence: CASSLRPRWRDNEKLFF. In DNA, the CDR3 is TGTGCCAGCAGCTTGAGGCCCCGGTGGAGGGATAATGAAAAACTGTTTTTT.